This T cell receptor beta chain was sequenced during a study of spatial heterogeneity in lung cancer. Germline lookup yields CDR1 MNHEY and CDR2 SVGAGI. Trimming removed 8 bases from V and 5 bases from J, with 15 bases in between. The CDR3 extends over 14 amino acids. TCRdb fed the 5' RACE reads into MiXCR, producing one record per CDR3 protein. The sample holds under 12,000 distinct CDR3 sequences, 4% to 6.5% seen once. Whole-study results and caveats: Counts of expanded intratumoral alpha and beta TCRs tracked tumor mutation counts.

The sample's time point: sample taken at primary tumor resection. In this sample, this clonotype turned up many times. Its antigen is not identified. This beta chain slipped into a library made for alpha chains as a stray read, so its size is not meaningful. The sample in question was lung tumor tissue, obtained at surgery. This chain connects TRBV6-5 to TRBJ2-2; D gene ambiguous. The sequence derives from a male donor with early-stage non-small cell lung cancer. The CDR3 DNA sequence: TGTGCCAGCTCGTCTGGACCCCTAACCGGGGAGCTGTTTTTT. It yields the protein CASSSGPLTGELFF.